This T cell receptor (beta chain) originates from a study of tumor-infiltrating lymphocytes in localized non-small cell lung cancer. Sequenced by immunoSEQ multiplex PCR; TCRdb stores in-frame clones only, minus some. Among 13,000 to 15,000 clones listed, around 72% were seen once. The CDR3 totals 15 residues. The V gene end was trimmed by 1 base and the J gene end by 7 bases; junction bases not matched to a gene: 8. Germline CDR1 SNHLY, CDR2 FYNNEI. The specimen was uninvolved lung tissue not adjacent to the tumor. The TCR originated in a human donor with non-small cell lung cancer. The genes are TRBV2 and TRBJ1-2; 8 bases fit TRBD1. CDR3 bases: TGTGCCAGCAGTGAAGGGACAGGGAGATGGAGTGGCTACACCTTC. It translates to CASSEGTGRWSGYTF.